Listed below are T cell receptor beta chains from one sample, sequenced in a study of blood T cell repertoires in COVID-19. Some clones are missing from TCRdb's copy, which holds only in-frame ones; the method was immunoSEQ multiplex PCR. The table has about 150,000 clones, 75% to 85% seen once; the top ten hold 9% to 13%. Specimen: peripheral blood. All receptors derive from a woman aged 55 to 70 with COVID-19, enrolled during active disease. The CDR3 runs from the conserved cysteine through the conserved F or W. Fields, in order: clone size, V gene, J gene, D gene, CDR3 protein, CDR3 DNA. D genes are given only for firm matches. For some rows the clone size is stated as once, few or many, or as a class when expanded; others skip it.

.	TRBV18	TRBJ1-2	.	CASSPPNGQNYGYTF	TGTGCCAGCTCACCACCCAATGGGCAGAACTATGGCTACACCTTC
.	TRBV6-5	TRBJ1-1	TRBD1	CASKDRGATEAFF	TGTGCCAGCAAGGACAGGGGTGCCACTGAAGCTTTCTTT
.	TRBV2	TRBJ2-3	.	CANRRAETSHPGSTQYF	TGTGCCAACCGAAGGGCCGAGACTAGTCACCCAGGGAGTACGCAGTATTTT
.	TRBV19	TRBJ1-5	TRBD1	CASSDDRGLKAQHF	TGTGCCAGTAGTGATGACAGGGGACTTAAGGCCCAGCATTTT
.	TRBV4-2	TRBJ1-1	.	CASSQPPTGNTEAFF	TGTGCCAGCAGCCAACCGCCGACAGGGAACACTGAAGCTTTCTTT
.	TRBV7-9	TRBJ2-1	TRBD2	CASSLLAGGIDEQFF	TGTGCCAGCAGCTTACTAGCGGGGGGCATCGATGAGCAGTTCTTC
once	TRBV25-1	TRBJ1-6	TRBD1	CASSGTGTANSPLHF	TGTGCCAGCAGTGGGACAGGTACAGCTAATTCACCCCTCCACTTT
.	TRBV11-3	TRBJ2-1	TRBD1	CASSPLGQGLNEQFF	TGTGCCAGCAGCCCCCTGGGACAGGGGCTCAATGAGCAGTTCTTC
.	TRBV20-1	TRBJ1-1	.	CSANRETEAFF	TGCAGTGCTAACAGGGAAACTGAAGCTTTCTTT
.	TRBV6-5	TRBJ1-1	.	CASRPNRVGTEAFF	TGTGCCAGCAGACCTAACAGGGTGGGGACTGAAGCTTTCTTT
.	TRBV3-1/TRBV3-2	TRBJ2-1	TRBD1	CASTNAGDRGPHEQFF	TGTGCCAGCACGAACGCGGGGGACAGGGGCCCCCATGAGCAGTTCTTC
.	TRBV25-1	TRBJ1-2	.	CASSGPMDYGYTF	TGTGCCAGCAGTGGGCCCATGGACTATGGCTACACCTTC
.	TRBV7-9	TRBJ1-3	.	CASSLEGGAAGNTIYF	TGTGCCAGCAGCTTAGAAGGGGGGGCAGCTGGAAACACCATATATTTT
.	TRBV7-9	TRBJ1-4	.	CASSSTGQRLGKLFF	TGTGCCAGCAGCTCTACAGGGCAGCGTTTGGGAAAACTGTTTTTT
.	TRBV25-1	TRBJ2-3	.	CATSPSGGLDTQYF	TGTGCCACCTCCCCGTCAGGGGGGCTAGATACGCAGTATTTT
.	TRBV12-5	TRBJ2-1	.	CASGLFDEQFF	TGTGCTAGTGGTTTGTTCGATGAGCAGTTCTTC
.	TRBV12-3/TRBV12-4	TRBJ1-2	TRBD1	CASSRTGVGGYTF	TGTGCCAGCAGTCGGACAGGAGTCGGCGGCTACACCTTC
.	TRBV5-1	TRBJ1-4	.	CASGPTATNEKLFF	TGCGCCAGCGGCCCGACAGCAACTAATGAAAAACTGTTTTTT
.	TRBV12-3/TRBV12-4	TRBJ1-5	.	CASSLSTNQPQHF	TGTGCCAGCAGTTTATCTACTAATCAGCCCCAGCATTTT
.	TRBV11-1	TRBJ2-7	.	CASSPDLGSSYEQYF	TGTGCCAGCAGCCCTGACTTGGGTAGCTCCTACGAGCAGTACTTC
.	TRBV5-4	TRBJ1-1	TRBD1	CASSLPSLDRGSTEAFF	TGTGCCAGCAGCTTGCCCTCCCTCGACAGGGGAAGTACTGAAGCTTTCTTT
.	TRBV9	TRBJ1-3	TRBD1	CASSAYGTVGNTIYF	TGTGCCAGCAGCGCATACGGGACAGTTGGAAACACCATATATTTT
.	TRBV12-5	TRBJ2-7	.	CASGLDGGKYEQYF	TGTGCTAGTGGTTTGGACGGCGGGAAGTACGAGCAGTACTTC
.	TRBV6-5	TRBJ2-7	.	CASRVRDGSYEQYF	TGTGCCAGCAGGGTCAGGGATGGGTCCTACGAGCAGTACTTC
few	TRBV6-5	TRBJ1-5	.	CASRSGANNQPQHF	TGTGCCAGCAGGTCAGGGGCGAACAATCAGCCCCAGCATTTT
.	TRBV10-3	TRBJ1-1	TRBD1	CAISTTGRRTFF	TGTGCCATCAGTACGACAGGGAGGAGGACTTTCTTT
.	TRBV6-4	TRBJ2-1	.	CASSPGQPNEQFF	TGTGCCAGCAGCCCTGGACAGCCCAATGAGCAGTTCTTC
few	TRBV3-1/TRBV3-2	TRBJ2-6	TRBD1	CASSPYLAGTGRSSGANVLTF	TGTGCCAGCAGCCCCTACCTTGCCGGGACAGGGAGGAGCTCTGGGGCCAACGTCCTGACTTTC
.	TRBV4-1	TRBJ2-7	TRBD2	CASSQDPSGDSYEQYF	TGCGCCAGCAGCCAAGATCCTAGCGGGGATTCCTACGAGCAGTACTTC
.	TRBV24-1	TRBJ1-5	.	CATRAGVSNQPQHF	TGTGCCACCAGAGCAGGGGTTAGCAATCAGCCCCAGCATTTT
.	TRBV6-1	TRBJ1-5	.	CASSEDSFSNQPQHF	TGTGCCAGCAGTGAGGACAGTTTTAGCAATCAGCCCCAGCATTTT
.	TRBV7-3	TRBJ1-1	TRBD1	CASSSPGTANTEAFF	TGTGCCAGCAGCTCCCCTGGGACAGCGAACACTGAAGCTTTCTTT
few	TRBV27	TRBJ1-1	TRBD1	CASRQGAANTEAFF	TGTGCCAGCAGACAGGGGGCTGCGAACACTGAAGCTTTCTTT
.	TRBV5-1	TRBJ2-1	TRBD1	CASSLGQGAQNEQFF	TGCGCCAGCAGCTTGGGACAGGGGGCTCAAAATGAGCAGTTCTTC
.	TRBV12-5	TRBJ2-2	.	CASSVGNTGELFF	TGTGCTAGTAGCGTTGGGAACACCGGGGAGCTGTTTTTT
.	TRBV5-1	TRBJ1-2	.	CASSLALEYGYTF	TGCGCCAGCAGCTTGGCCTTAGAATATGGCTACACCTTC
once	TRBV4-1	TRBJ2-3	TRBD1	CASSQVEAGTGGTDTQYF	TGCGCCAGCAGCCAAGTTGAGGCTGGGACAGGGGGTACAGATACGCAGTATTTT
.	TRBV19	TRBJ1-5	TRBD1	CASRLTGGTGQPQHF	TGTGCCAGTAGACTGACAGGGGGAACAGGTCAGCCCCAGCATTTT
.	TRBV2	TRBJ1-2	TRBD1	CASKSGTGNYGYTF	TGTGCCAGCAAGTCCGGGACAGGGAACTATGGCTACACCTTC
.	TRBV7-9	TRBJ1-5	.	CASSLQGSNQPQHF	TGTGCCAGCAGCTTACAGGGATCAAATCAGCCCCAGCATTTT
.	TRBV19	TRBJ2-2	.	CASSIIGVRLNTGELFF	TGTGCCAGTAGTATTATCGGGGTTCGGCTAAACACCGGGGAGCTGTTTTTT
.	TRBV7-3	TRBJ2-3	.	CASSYSGSTDTQYF	TGTGCCAGCAGCTATAGCGGTAGCACAGATACGCAGTATTTT
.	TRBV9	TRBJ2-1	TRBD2	CASSSRTSGNLNEQFF	TGTGCCAGCAGCTCCCGGACTAGCGGGAATTTGAATGAGCAGTTCTTC
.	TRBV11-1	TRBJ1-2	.	CASSFDPAGGGYTF	TGTGCCAGCAGCTTTGATCCGGCTGGAGGAGGCTACACCTTC